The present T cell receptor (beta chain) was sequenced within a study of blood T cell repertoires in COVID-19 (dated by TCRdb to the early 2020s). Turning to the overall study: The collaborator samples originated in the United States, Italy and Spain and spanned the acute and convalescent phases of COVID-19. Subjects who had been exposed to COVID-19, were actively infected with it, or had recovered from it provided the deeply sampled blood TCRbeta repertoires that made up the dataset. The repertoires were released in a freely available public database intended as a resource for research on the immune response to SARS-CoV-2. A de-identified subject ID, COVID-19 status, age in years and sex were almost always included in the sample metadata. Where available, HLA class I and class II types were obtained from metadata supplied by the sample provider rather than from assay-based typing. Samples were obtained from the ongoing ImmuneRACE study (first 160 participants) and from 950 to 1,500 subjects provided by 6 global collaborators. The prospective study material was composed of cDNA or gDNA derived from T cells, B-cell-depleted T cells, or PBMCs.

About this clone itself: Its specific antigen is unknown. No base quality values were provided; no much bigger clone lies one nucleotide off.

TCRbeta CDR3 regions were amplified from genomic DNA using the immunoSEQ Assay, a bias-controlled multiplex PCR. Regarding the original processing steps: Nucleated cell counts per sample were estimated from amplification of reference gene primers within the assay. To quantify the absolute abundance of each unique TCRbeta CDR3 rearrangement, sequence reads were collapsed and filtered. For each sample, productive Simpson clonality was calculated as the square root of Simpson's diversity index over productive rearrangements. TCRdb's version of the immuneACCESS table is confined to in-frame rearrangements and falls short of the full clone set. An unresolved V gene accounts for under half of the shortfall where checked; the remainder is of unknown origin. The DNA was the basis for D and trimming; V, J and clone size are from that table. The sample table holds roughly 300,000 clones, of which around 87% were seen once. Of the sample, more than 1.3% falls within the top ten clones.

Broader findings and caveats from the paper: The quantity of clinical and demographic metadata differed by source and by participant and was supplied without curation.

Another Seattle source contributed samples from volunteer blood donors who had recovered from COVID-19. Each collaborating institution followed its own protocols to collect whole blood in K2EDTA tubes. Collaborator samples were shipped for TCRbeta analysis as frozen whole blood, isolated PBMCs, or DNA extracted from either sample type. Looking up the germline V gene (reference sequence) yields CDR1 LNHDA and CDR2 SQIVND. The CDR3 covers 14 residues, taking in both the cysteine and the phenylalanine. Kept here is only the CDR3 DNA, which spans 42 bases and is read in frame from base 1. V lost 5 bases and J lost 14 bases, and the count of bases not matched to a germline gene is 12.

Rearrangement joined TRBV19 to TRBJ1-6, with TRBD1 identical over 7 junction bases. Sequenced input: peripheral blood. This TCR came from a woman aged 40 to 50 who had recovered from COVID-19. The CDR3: CASSSHQGVLTLHF. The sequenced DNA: TGTGCCAGTAGTTCTCATCAGGGGGTTCTAACCCTCCACTTT.